The present TCR beta chain was sequenced within a study of shared clonotypes between healthy human individuals. Assay used: immunoSEQ multiplex PCR; TCRdb lists only in-frame clones, some missing. This table has millions of clones, 85% to 95% appearing once. CDR3 length: 13 amino acids. Germline loops: CDR1 SNHLY, CDR2 FYNNEI. V lost 6 bases and J lost 6, with 9 bases in between. This clonotype originated in a man younger than 30 in good health. The chain employs TRBV2 and TRBJ1-6; D unresolved. The material sequenced was naive CD4+ T cells sorted from blood. As to subset: CD45RA+ positively selected. Here the CDR3 DNA reads TGTGCCAGCAGATACCAGCTTAATTCACCCCTCCACTTT. Amino acid sequence: CASRYQLNSPLHF.